The sequence of this T cell receptor (beta chain) was determined in a study of OX40 agonist ivuxolimab in advanced cancers. Germline-derived CDR1 and CDR2 are SGDLS and YYNGEE. This CDR3 has 13 amino acids. J gave up 11 bases and V 2 bases, and 9 bases lay outside the gene matches. Data came from immunoSEQ multiplex PCR; TCRdb stores just in-frame clones and leaves some out. The sample lists tens of thousands of clones, over 80% occurring once. This rearrangement joins TRBV9 to TRBJ1-1, with 7 bases identical to TRBD1. The receptor's source is an adult with an advanced solid tumor such as melanoma, head and neck, liver or kidney cancer. The input for sequencing was CD4+ or CD8+ T cells sorted from blood, taken in a trial of the OX40 agonist ivuxolimab. CDR3 coding DNA: TGTGCCAGCAGCGTTGGACAGGAGGGGAGGGCTTTCTTT. Translated, it gives CASSVGQEGRAFF.